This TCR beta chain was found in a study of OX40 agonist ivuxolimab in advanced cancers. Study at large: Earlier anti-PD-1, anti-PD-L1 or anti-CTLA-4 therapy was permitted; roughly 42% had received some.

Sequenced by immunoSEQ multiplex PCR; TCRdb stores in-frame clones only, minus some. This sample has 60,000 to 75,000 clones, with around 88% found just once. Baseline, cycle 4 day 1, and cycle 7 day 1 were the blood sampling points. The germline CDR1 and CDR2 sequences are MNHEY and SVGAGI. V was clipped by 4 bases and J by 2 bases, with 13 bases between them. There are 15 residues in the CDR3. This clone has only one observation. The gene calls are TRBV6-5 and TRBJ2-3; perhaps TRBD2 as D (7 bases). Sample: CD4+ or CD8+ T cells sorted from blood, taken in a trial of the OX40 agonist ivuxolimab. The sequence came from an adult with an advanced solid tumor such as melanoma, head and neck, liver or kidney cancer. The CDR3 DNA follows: TGTGCCAGCAGTTTCGGGGGGCCTTACACAGATACGCAGTATTTT. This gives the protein CASSFGGPYTDTQYF.